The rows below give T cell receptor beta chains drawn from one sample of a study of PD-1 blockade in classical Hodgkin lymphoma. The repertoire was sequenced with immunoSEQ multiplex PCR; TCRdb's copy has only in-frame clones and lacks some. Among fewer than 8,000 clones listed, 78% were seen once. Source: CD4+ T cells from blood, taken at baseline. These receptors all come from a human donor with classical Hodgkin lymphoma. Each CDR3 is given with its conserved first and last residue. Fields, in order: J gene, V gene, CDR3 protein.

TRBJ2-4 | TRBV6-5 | CASSWGQMNIQYF
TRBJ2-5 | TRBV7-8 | CASSLAIGTILLAGVQETQYF
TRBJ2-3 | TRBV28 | CASSSGLAGAVDTQYF
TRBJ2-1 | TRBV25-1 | CASGKGGYNEQFF
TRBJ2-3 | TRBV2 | CASKTGRRGTDTQYF
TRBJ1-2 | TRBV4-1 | CASSQTGGGYGYTF
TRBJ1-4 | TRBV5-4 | CASSATGRDEKLFF
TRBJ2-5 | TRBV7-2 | CASSLGPRETQYF
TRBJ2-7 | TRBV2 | CASSPEEEQYF
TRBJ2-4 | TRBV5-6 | CASSFGAGPKRAAKNIQYF
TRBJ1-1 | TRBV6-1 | CASGGDQAFF
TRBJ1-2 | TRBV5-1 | CASSLAAGQGKGGYTF
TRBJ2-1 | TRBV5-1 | CASSLLGTGIYNEQFF